A selection of T cell receptor beta chains follows, all from one sample in a study of early T cells in non-severe SARS-CoV-2 infection. TCRdb reanalysed the 5' RACE reads using MiXCR and keeps one entry per CDR3 protein. The sample lists about 60,000 distinct CDR3 sequences; about 9.8% were seen once. Sequencing was done on a sample of whole blood. These receptors all come from an adult who was a healthcare worker with PCR-confirmed SARS-CoV-2 infection or an uninfected control (not recorded which). The CDR3 runs from the conserved cysteine through the conserved F or W. Fields, in order: V gene, clone size, D gene, J gene, CDR3 protein, CDR3 DNA. The D gene is left open where the match is weak. The size entry is marked missing in some rows and otherwise reads once, few, many or a size class.

TRBV7-2	-	TRBD1	TRBJ1-6	CASSAQTGSNSPLHF	TGTGCCAGCAGCGCCCAGACAGGGAGCAATTCACCCCTCCACTTT
TRBV14	medium-sized	-	TRBJ2-1	CASSQEGQGGNEQFF	TGTGCCAGCAGCCAAGAAGGTCAAGGGGGCAATGAGCAGTTCTTC
TRBV10-3	-	TRBD2	TRBJ2-1	CATRTSGISGEQFF	TGTGCCACGCGGACTAGCGGTATTTCCGGTGAGCAGTTCTTC
TRBV7-2	many	-	TRBJ2-7	CASSLGRGPLEQYF	TGTGCCAGCAGCTTGGGCAGGGGCCCCCTCGAGCAGTACTTC
TRBV11-2	-	-	TRBJ2-1	CASSQGGGEQFF	TGTGCCAGCAGCCAGGGGGGCGGCGAGCAGTTCTTC
TRBV7-6	-	TRBD1	TRBJ2-7	CASSLLTGTGPYEQYF	TGTGCCAGCAGCCTCCTCACCGGGACAGGCCCTTACGAGCAGTACTTC
TRBV30	many	TRBD1	TRBJ2-5	CAWGDRARETQYF	TGTGCCTGGGGGGACAGGGCCCGGGAGACCCAGTACTTC
TRBV7-9	many	-	TRBJ1-2	CASSPDSGYGYGYTF	TGTGCCAGCAGCCCAGACTCGGGCTACGGCTATGGCTACACCTTC
TRBV6-6	many	TRBD2	TRBJ2-7	CASSISSGPYEQYF	TGTGCCAGCAGTATCTCTAGCGGCCCCTACGAGCAGTACTTC
TRBV24-1	many	-	TRBJ1-2	CATSDPGGTTGNYGYTF	TGTGCCACCAGTGACCCTGGAGGGACAACTGGAAACTATGGCTACACCTTC
TRBV6-5	many	-	TRBJ1-1	CASSYDTPRDTEAFF	TGTGCCAGCAGTTACGATACCCCTCGGGACACTGAAGCTTTCTTT
TRBV20-1	many	TRBD2	TRBJ2-1	CSASGRGSLNFDEQFF	TGCAGTGCTAGTGGGCGGGGGAGTCTCAACTTCGATGAGCAGTTCTTC
TRBV6-6	many	-	TRBJ2-6	CASSYRTRAPGTKLSGANVLTF	TGTGCCAGCAGTTACCGCACTCGCGCCCCCGGGACAAAACTCTCTGGGGCCAACGTCCTGACTTTC
TRBV30	-	-	TRBJ1-5	CAWSYSDTVSNQPQHF	TGTGCCTGGAGTTACTCGGACACGGTGAGCAATCAGCCCCAGCATTTT
TRBV7-9	-	TRBD1	TRBJ2-7	CASSARGQFTYEQYF	TGTGCCAGCAGCGCACGGGGACAGTTTACCTACGAGCAGTACTTC
TRBV29-1	few	-	TRBJ2-5	CSVDRRGIGETQYF	TGCAGCGTTGATCGCCGGGGAATAGGGGAGACCCAGTACTTC
TRBV11-2	many	TRBD1	TRBJ2-5	CASSPMSGRGPRETQYF	TGTGCCAGCAGCCCCATGTCGGGCAGGGGGCCGCGAGAGACCCAGTACTTC
TRBV18	many	TRBD2	TRBJ2-3	CASSPPGLAEITDTQYF	TGTGCCAGCTCACCACCGGGACTAGCGGAAATCACAGATACGCAGTATTTT
TRBV14	many	-	TRBJ1-2	CASSPTRAGLSYTF	TGTGCCAGCAGTCCTACCCGGGCAGGTCTGAGCTACACCTTC
TRBV18	many	-	TRBJ1-1	CASSPLGGDIMNTEAFF	TGTGCCAGCTCACCCTTAGGGGGGGACATCATGAACACTGAAGCTTTCTTT
TRBV5-4	many	TRBD2	TRBJ2-5	CASSVAGYQETQYF	TGTGCCAGCTCCGTAGCGGGCTACCAAGAGACCCAGTACTTC
TRBV7-9	-	TRBD1	TRBJ2-2	CASSSTGLNTGELFF	TGTGCCAGCAGCTCGACAGGGCTGAACACCGGGGAGCTGTTTTTT
TRBV29-1	many	-	TRBJ1-1	CSVEVGNQAAFF	TGCAGCGTTGAGGTTGGGAATCAAGCAGCTTTCTTT
TRBV28	many	-	TRBJ1-1	CASSSSVRGAGTEAFF	TGTGCCAGCAGTTCCTCCGTTCGGGGGGCAGGGACTGAAGCTTTCTTT
TRBV28	-	TRBD2	TRBJ2-1	CASSLAGEGSNEQFF	TGTGCCAGCAGCCTAGCGGGAGAGGGGAGCAATGAGCAGTTCTTC